The rows below give T cell receptor beta chains drawn from one sample of a study of blood T cell repertoires in COVID-19. Method: immunoSEQ multiplex PCR; TCRdb's copy keeps in-frame clones and lacks some. The data contain some 210,000 clones, 70% to 90% of them seen just once; the ten biggest clones take up around 4%. The sample comprised PBMCs or T cells enriched from blood (not recorded which). The receptors shown here come from a man aged 30 to 39 with acute COVID-19. Both conserved end residues are part of each CDR3. The D gene is left open where the match is weak. Clone size is not always given. Where it is, it says once, few, many or a class for expanded clones.

clone_size	j_call	v_call	d_call	cdr3_aa	cdr3_nt
NA	TRBJ1-1	TRBV4-2	TRBD1	CASSQLQGAGTEAFF	TGTGCCAGCAGCCAACTACAGGGGGCTGGGACTGAAGCTTTCTTT
NA	TRBJ2-1	TRBV6-5	TRBD1	CASSYGGTGFYNEQFF	TGTGCCAGCAGTTACGGAGGGACAGGGTTCTACAATGAGCAGTTCTTC
NA	TRBJ1-1	TRBV27	TRBD1	CASSLYRGNTEAFF	TGTGCCAGCAGTTTATACAGGGGGAACACTGAAGCTTTCTTT
NA	TRBJ2-7	TRBV9	NA	CASSVGAKSSYEQYF	TGTGCCAGCAGCGTCGGAGCGAAAAGCTCCTACGAGCAGTACTTC
NA	TRBJ1-3	TRBV4-1	NA	CASSQDRFWGRSGNTIYF	TGCGCCAGCAGCCAAGATCGATTCTGGGGGCGCAGCGGAAACACCATATATTTT
once	TRBJ2-1	TRBV11-2	NA	CASTLGAGSWGSYNEQFF	TGTGCCAGCACCCTTGGGGCAGGCTCCTGGGGATCCTACAATGAGCAGTTCTTC
NA	TRBJ1-6	TRBV3-1/TRBV3-2	NA	CASSQRGGSSPLHF	TGTGCCAGCAGCCAACGGGGTGGGAGTTCACCCCTCCACTTT
NA	TRBJ2-3	TRBV6-4	TRBD2	CATANSGGSTDTQYF	TGTGCCACCGCAAACTCGGGGGGGAGCACAGATACGCAGTATTTT
NA	TRBJ2-3	TRBV5-1	NA	CASSLVAGFTDTQYF	TGCGCCAGCAGCTTGGTTGCAGGATTCACAGATACGCAGTATTTT
NA	TRBJ1-6	TRBV27	NA	CASSSAGPSYNSPLHF	TGTGCCAGCAGTTCGGCGGGGCCCTCCTATAATTCACCCCTCCACTTT
NA	TRBJ1-2	TRBV7-3	NA	CASSLEGGYGYTF	TGTGCCAGCAGCTTAGAAGGGGGCTATGGCTACACCTTC
NA	TRBJ1-4	TRBV4-1	NA	CASSHARGTNEKLFF	TGCGCCAGCAGCCACGCGAGGGGGACTAATGAAAAACTGTTTTTT
NA	TRBJ2-2	TRBV7-3	NA	CASSLEDLTGELFF	TGTGCCAGCAGCTTAGAGGATTTAACCGGGGAGCTGTTTTTT
NA	TRBJ1-2	TRBV5-5	NA	CASSFEQFNYGYTF	TGTGCCAGCAGCTTCGAACAGTTTAACTATGGCTACACCTTC
few	TRBJ2-2	TRBV6-2/TRBV6-3	TRBD1	CASRYGTGAGELFF	TGTGCCAGCAGATACGGGACAGGGGCCGGGGAGCTGTTTTTT
NA	TRBJ1-6	TRBV30	TRBD1	CAWGGQGRSPLHF	TGTGCCTGGGGGGGACAGGGGCGTTCACCCCTCCACTTT
few	TRBJ2-7	TRBV19	NA	CASSISGAYEQYF	TGTGCCAGTAGTATAAGTGGGGCTTACGAGCAGTACTTC
NA	TRBJ2-5	TRBV6-2/TRBV6-3	NA	CASSSQWQAQETQYF	TGTGCCAGCAGTTCTCAGTGGCAGGCCCAAGAGACCCAGTACTTC
NA	TRBJ2-2	TRBV7-6	TRBD1	CASSLRSGTGTGELFF	TGTGCCAGCAGCTTACGTTCAGGGACAGGGACCGGGGAGCTGTTTTTT
many	TRBJ2-3	TRBV10-3	NA	CALRGPDTDTQYF	TGTGCTCTCAGAGGCCCCGACACAGATACGCAGTATTTT
NA	TRBJ2-1	TRBV7-6	TRBD1	CASSRGQGDYNEQFF	TGTGCCAGCAGCAGAGGACAGGGGGACTACAATGAGCAGTTCTTC
NA	TRBJ1-1	TRBV13	NA	CASSLNRGTEAFF	TGTGCCAGCAGCTTAAATCGGGGTACTGAAGCTTTCTTT
NA	TRBJ2-1	TRBV6-1	TRBD2	CASSALVGLAGGGHEQFF	TGTGCCAGCAGTGCCCTAGTAGGACTAGCGGGGGGCGGGCATGAGCAGTTCTTC
few	TRBJ1-2	TRBV12-2	NA	CASRLDRGDDGYTF	TGTGCAAGTCGTTTAGACAGGGGCGATGATGGCTACACCTTC
NA	TRBJ2-7	TRBV6-5	TRBD1	CASSYSAGGEYEQYF	TGTGCCAGCAGTTACTCGGCAGGGGGCGAGTACGAGCAGTACTTC
NA	TRBJ2-7	TRBV7-6	TRBD1	CASSGGTGFSYEQYF	TGTGCCAGCAGCGGGGGGACAGGGTTCTCCTACGAGCAGTACTTC
NA	TRBJ2-7	TRBV5-4	NA	CASSLAGFEQYF	TGTGCCAGCAGCTTGGCCGGGTTCGAGCAGTACTTC
NA	TRBJ2-3	TRBV11-2	TRBD1	CASSKTGGRDTQYF	TGTGCCAGCAGCAAGACAGGGGGTAGGGATACGCAGTATTTT
few	TRBJ1-1	TRBV5-1	TRBD1	CASSMGQTEAFF	TGCGCCAGCAGCATGGGACAGACTGAAGCTTTCTTT
NA	TRBJ1-3	TRBV30	NA	CAWSAEEAGNTIYF	TGTGCCTGGAGTGCTGAGGAAGCTGGAAACACCATATATTTT
NA	TRBJ2-3	TRBV5-1	TRBD2	CASSLGLAAASTDTQYF	TGCGCCAGCAGCTTGGGTCTAGCGGCTGCTAGCACAGATACGCAGTATTTT
NA	TRBJ2-7	TRBV4-1	TRBD1	CASSLEGQDPYEQYF	TGCGCCAGCAGCCTTGAGGGACAGGACCCCTACGAGCAGTACTTC
NA	TRBJ1-3	TRBV4-2	TRBD1	CASSQDPGQGSGNTIYF	TGTGCCAGCAGCCAAGATCCGGGACAGGGCTCTGGAAACACCATATATTTT
NA	TRBJ1-1	TRBV27	NA	CASSLEGKPNAEAFF	TGTGCCAGCAGTTTGGAGGGAAAGCCCAACGCTGAAGCTTTCTTT
NA	TRBJ1-1	TRBV2	NA	CASSRDKEAFF	TGTGCCAGCAGTCGGGACAAAGAAGCTTTCTTT
NA	TRBJ1-1	TRBV5-1	NA	CASTLGHLNTEAFF	TGCGCCAGCACTCTAGGACATTTGAACACTGAAGCTTTCTTT
NA	TRBJ1-4	TRBV28	NA	CASSLRGPWEKLFF	TGTGCCAGCAGTTTACGCGGTCCGTGGGAAAAACTGTTTTTT
NA	TRBJ1-2	TRBV4-2	NA	CASSQAAGDYGYTF	TGTGCCAGCAGCCAAGCGGCAGGGGACTATGGCTACACCTTC
NA	TRBJ2-5	TRBV7-2	NA	CASSFYSGETQYF	TGTGCCAGCAGCTTTTATAGCGGTGAGACCCAGTACTTC
NA	TRBJ2-7	TRBV3-1/TRBV3-2	NA	CASSQGFGWGVAYEQYF	TGTGCCAGCAGCCAAGGATTCGGGTGGGGGGTGGCCTACGAGCAGTACTTC
NA	TRBJ1-2	TRBV10-3	TRBD1	CAISLDRSLRGGYTF	TGTGCCATCAGTTTGGACAGGAGCCTTAGGGGTGGCTACACCTTC